These T cell receptor beta chains were read from a single sample in a study of blood T cell repertoires in COVID-19. This table comes from immunoSEQ multiplex PCR, and its TCRdb copy is limited to in-frame clones, with some not included. This sample has 150,000 or so clones, with 70% to 85% found just once. The sample taken for sequencing was peripheral blood. Source of these receptors: a woman in her sixties or seventies with acute or convalescent COVID-19. CDR3s include the opening cysteine and the closing phenylalanine or tryptophan. The order of the fields is CDR3 length, clone size, D gene, V gene, J gene, CDR3 DNA, CDR3 protein. A D gene is named only where the DNA matches it firmly. A clone size is listed for some rows: how often the clone was seen (once, few, many), or a class if it is expanded.

>13|NA|TRBD1|TRBV2|TRBJ1-5
TGTGCCAGCAGTGTAGGGGGCCCGCAGCCCCAGCATTTT
CASSVGGPQPQHF
>16|NA|TRBD1|TRBV5-1|TRBJ1-1
TGCGCCAGCAGCTTGGATGGACAGGGCATGAACACTGAAGCTTTCTTT
CASSLDGQGMNTEAFF
>16|NA|TRBD1|TRBV18|TRBJ1-2
TGTGCCAGCTCACCCGTGGGGACAGGGCCCCTCTATGGCTACACCTTC
CASSPVGTGPLYGYTF
>15|NA|TRBD2|TRBV6-5|TRBJ2-3
TGTGCCAGCAGCCGTAGCGGGGGCCGCACAGATACGCAGTATTTT
CASSRSGGRTDTQYF
>16|NA|TRBD1|TRBV25-1|TRBJ1-2
TGTGCCAGCAGTGAAAGCGGACAGGGGGCGGACTATGGCTACACCTTC
CASSESGQGADYGYTF
>15|NA|NA|TRBV6-4|TRBJ2-3
TGTGCCAGCAGTGACTCGGCGGGGGCGGCAGATACGCAGTATTTT
CASSDSAGAADTQYF
>16|NA|TRBD2|TRBV5-1|TRBJ2-1
TGCGCCAGCAGCTCACTTCGACGACTAGCGGGGTTCGAGCAGTTCTTC
CASSSLRRLAGFEQFF
>16|NA|TRBD1|TRBV5-1|TRBJ1-1
TGCGCCAGCAGCACCGGGACAGGGAACATGAACACTGAAGCTTTCTTT
CASSTGTGNMNTEAFF
>13|NA|NA|TRBV6-5|TRBJ1-1
TGTGCCAGCAACCGGAGGGAGAGGACTGAAGCTTTCTTT
CASNRRERTEAFF
>15|NA|TRBD1|TRBV4-1|TRBJ1-2
TGCGCCAGCAGCCTAGACAGGGGGCTTAACTATGGCTACACCTTC
CASSLDRGLNYGYTF
>14|once|NA|TRBV9|TRBJ1-4
TGTGCCAGCAGCGTGGGTTGGGGAGATGAAAAACTGTTTTTT
CASSVGWGDEKLFF
>13|NA|NA|TRBV10-1|TRBJ1-1
TGCGCCAGCAGTCAGGGAGGGAGTCGAGAAGCTTTCTTT
CASSQGGSREAFF
>12|NA|NA|TRBV12-3/TRBV12-4|TRBJ2-2
TGTGCCAGCACCCCGGGGACCGGGGAGCTGTTTTTT
CASTPGTGELFF
>15|NA|TRBD1|TRBV11-1|TRBJ1-1
TGTGCCAGCAGCTCTGGGACAGGGCCGAACACTGAAGCTTTCTTT
CASSSGTGPNTEAFF
>15|NA|NA|TRBV18|TRBJ1-1
TGTGCCAGCTCAGTACAGGCGCAAATGAACACTGAAGCTTTCTTT
CASSVQAQMNTEAFF
>13|NA|NA|TRBV6-5|TRBJ1-1
TGTGCCAGCAGGCAACAGGAAGGCACTGAAGCTTTCTTT
CASRQQEGTEAFF
>14|NA|NA|TRBV7-2|TRBJ2-7
TGTGCCAGCAGCCCATATGGGCAAGCGGGCGAGCAGTACTTC
CASSPYGQAGEQYF
>15|NA|TRBD2|TRBV5-1|TRBJ2-1
TGCGCCAGCAGCGCGGAGCGGGGCCGAAGGGATGAGCAGTTCTTC
CASSAERGRRDEQFF
>19|NA|NA|TRBV4-1|TRBJ1-5
TGCGCCAGCAGCCAAGATTTCGGCAGCGCCATGAATAGCAATCAGCCCCAGCATTTT
CASSQDFGSAMNSNQPQHF
>18|NA|TRBD1|TRBV7-9|TRBJ1-5
TGTGCCAGCAGCTTAGCGGGACAGGGGCGGGTTGGCAATCAGCCCCAGCATTTT
CASSLAGQGRVGNQPQHF
>13|NA|NA|TRBV5-8|TRBJ2-2
TGTGCCTGGGGGCCCAGGGGCACCGGGGAGCTGTTTTTT
CAWGPRGTGELFF
>13|NA|TRBD1|TRBV7-2|TRBJ1-5
TGTGCCAGCAGCGTACAGGGGGATCAGCCCCAGCATTTT
CASSVQGDQPQHF
>15|NA|NA|TRBV7-3|TRBJ2-1
TGTGCCAGCAGCCAGAGCGGGCTAGCAAACAATGAGCAGTTCTTC
CASSQSGLANNEQFF
>15|NA|TRBD2|TRBV7-7|TRBJ2-5
TGTGCTAGCAGCTTTTCTCTAGCGGGGGTGGAGACCCAGTACTTC
CASSFSLAGVETQYF
>15|few|TRBD1|TRBV19|TRBJ1-3
TGTGCCAGTAGTAGAGACAGGGGTTCTGGAAACACCATATATTTT
CASSRDRGSGNTIYF
>14|NA|TRBD2|TRBV5-4|TRBJ2-5
TGTGCCAGCGGAAGCGGGGTAGCCAAAGAGACCCAGTACTTC
CASGSGVAKETQYF
>14|NA|TRBD2|TRBV5-1|TRBJ2-7
TGCGCCAGCAGCTTGTGGGCGGGAGCAAACGAGCAGTACTTC
CASSLWAGANEQYF
>14|NA|NA|TRBV7-8|TRBJ2-5
TGTGCCAGCAGCCCCAAGCGTAACCAAGAGACCCAGTACTTC
CASSPKRNQETQYF
>15|NA|NA|TRBV12-5|TRBJ2-5
TGTGCTAGTGGACTATACGGAGCCGGGCAAGAGACCCAGTACTTC
CASGLYGAGQETQYF
>15|NA|NA|TRBV10-3|TRBJ1-1
TGTGCCATCAGTGACCTCAGGATATTGAACACTGAAGCTTTCTTT
CAISDLRILNTEAFF
>12|NA|NA|TRBV3-1/TRBV3-2|TRBJ2-2
TGTGCCAGCAGCCTAAACACCGGGGAGCTGTTTTTT
CASSLNTGELFF
>13|few|TRBD1|TRBV12-3/TRBV12-4|TRBJ1-2
TGTGCCAGCAGTCCGGGACAGTACTATGGCTACACCTTC
CASSPGQYYGYTF
>17|NA|NA|TRBV21-1|TRBJ2-2
TGTGCCAGCAGCCTCCTTTGGCTAGCGTCGAACACCGGGGAGCTGTTTTTT
CASSLLWLASNTGELFF
>12|NA|NA|TRBV2|TRBJ1-3
TGTGCCAGCGCAGGATCTGGAAACACCATATATTTT
CASAGSGNTIYF
>12|once|NA|TRBV3-1/TRBV3-2|TRBJ1-5
TGTGCCAGCAGCCAACTCAATCAGCCCCAGCATTTT
CASSQLNQPQHF
>14|NA|NA|TRBV6-6|TRBJ1-6
TGTGCCAGCAGTTACGAGGGGGAAAATTCACCCCTCCACTTT
CASSYEGENSPLHF
>12|NA|NA|TRBV29-1|TRBJ1-1
TGCAGCGCCCAAATGTTGAACACTGAAGCTTTCTTT
CSAQMLNTEAFF
>14|NA|NA|TRBV11-2|TRBJ2-7
TGTGCCAGCAGTCCGAGGACATCAACCTACGAGCAGTACTTC
CASSPRTSTYEQYF
>15|NA|TRBD1|TRBV5-1|TRBJ2-5
TGCGCCAGCAGCTTGGCGGGACAGGTCATAGAGACCCAGTACTTC
CASSLAGQVIETQYF
>15|NA|NA|TRBV19|TRBJ1-3
TGTGCCAGTAGTGGGCACAGAGCCTCTGGAAACACCATATATTTT
CASSGHRASGNTIYF
>15|NA|NA|TRBV7-9|TRBJ1-4
TGTGCCAGCGCTTGGGCGTTAGGAACTAATGAAAAACTGTTTTTT
CASAWALGTNEKLFF
>15|NA|TRBD1|TRBV6-1|TRBJ2-5
TGTGCCAGCAGTGAAGCGCTGGGACAGTCGGGGACCCAGTACTTC
CASSEALGQSGTQYF
>14|NA|TRBD1|TRBV5-1|TRBJ1-1
TGCGCCAGCAGCTCTCGGACAGGGAACACTGAAGCTTTCTTT
CASSSRTGNTEAFF
>13|once|NA|TRBV2|TRBJ2-6
TGTGCCAGCACTCTCTCTGGGGCCAACGTCCTGACTTTC
CASTLSGANVLTF
>15|NA|NA|TRBV5-1|TRBJ1-4
TGCGCCAGCGCAACGGAGGGGCAGGCTAATGAAAAACTGTTTTTT
CASATEGQANEKLFF
>15|NA|NA|TRBV2|TRBJ1-1
TGTGCCAGCAGCATTCTTCAGCGGTCCAACACTGAAGCTTTCTTT
CASSILQRSNTEAFF
>14|NA|NA|TRBV6-6|TRBJ2-7
TGTGCCGCAACGACGCAGGGTTTCTCCTCGGAGCAGTACTTC
CAATTQGFSSEQYF
>15|NA|NA|TRBV18|TRBJ1-5
TGTGCCAGCTCACGAACAGGATCGGCGAATCAGCCCCAGCATTTT
CASSRTGSANQPQHF
>14|NA|NA|TRBV18|TRBJ1-5
TGTGCCAGCTCACCCGGAGCCGGTAATCAGCCCCAGCATTTT
CASSPGAGNQPQHF
>16|once|NA|TRBV28|TRBJ1-1
TGTGCCAGCAGCCCCGGGGAGGGGCTCCCGAACACTGAAGCTTTCTTT
CASSPGEGLPNTEAFF
>13|NA|NA|TRBV7-2|TRBJ1-2
TGTGCCAGCAGGCCCCAGGGTGTAAGCGGCTACACCTTC
CASRPQGVSGYTF
>15|NA|NA|TRBV18|TRBJ1-5
TGTGCCAGCTCACCGATGGACAGTGGCAATCAGCCCCAGCATTTT
CASSPMDSGNQPQHF
>15|NA|TRBD1|TRBV9|TRBJ2-1
TGTGCCAGCAGCGTAGACAGGGGCCGGTACAATGAGCAGTTCTTC
CASSVDRGRYNEQFF
>14|NA|NA|TRBV19|TRBJ2-3
TGTGCCAGTACGAGGCGGGGGCCAACAGATACGCAGTATTTT
CASTRRGPTDTQYF